The count of the clone carrying this TCR beta chain is one. The protocol was immunoSEQ multiplex PCR, while the TCRdb copy is restricted to in-frame clones and leaves out a portion. The repertoire includes more than 600,000 clones, 92% of them detected once, and roughly 24% sits in the top ten. These data belong to a study of shared clonotypes between healthy human individuals. CD45RO-negative, CCR7-selected cells formed the naive CD8 fraction, which excluded terminally differentiated effector memory CD45RA+ cells. J lost 4 bases, V lost 1 base, and 13 bases had no gene match. This CDR3 contains 18 residues. CDR1 is SGDLS and CDR2 is YYNGEE in the germline V gene.

The genes are TRBV9 and TRBJ2-3, with 9 bases that match TRBD2. This TCR was recovered from a man younger than 45 in good health. The sequenced material came from naive CD8+ T cells sorted from blood. The CDR3 DNA reads as TGTGCCAGCAGCGTAAGCGGGGGGAGTGCGGGAGAGGCAGATACGCAGTATTTT. It specifies CASSVSGGSAGEADTQYF.